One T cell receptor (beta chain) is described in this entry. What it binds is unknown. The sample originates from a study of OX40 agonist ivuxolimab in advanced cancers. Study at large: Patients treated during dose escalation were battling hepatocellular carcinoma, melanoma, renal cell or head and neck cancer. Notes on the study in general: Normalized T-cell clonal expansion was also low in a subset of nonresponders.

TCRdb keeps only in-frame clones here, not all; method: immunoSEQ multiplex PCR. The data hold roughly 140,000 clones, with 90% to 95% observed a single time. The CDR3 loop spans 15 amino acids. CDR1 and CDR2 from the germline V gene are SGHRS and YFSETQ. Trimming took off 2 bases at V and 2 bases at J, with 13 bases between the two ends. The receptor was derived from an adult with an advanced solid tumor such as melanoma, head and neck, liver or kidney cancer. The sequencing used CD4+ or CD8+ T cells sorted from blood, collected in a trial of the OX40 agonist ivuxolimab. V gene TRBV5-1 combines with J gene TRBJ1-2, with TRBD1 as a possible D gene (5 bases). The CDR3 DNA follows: TGCGCCAGCAGCTTCCTACCCGGGGGGAACTATGGCTACACCTTC. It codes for CASSFLPGGNYGYTF. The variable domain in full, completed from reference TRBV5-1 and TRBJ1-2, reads KAGVTQTPRYLIKTRGQQVTLSCSPISGHRSVSWYQQTPGQGLQFLFEYFSETQRNKGNFPGRFSGRQFSNSRSEMNVSTLELGDSALYLCASSFLPGGNYGYTFGSGTRLTVV.